This TCR beta chain was sequenced in a study of blood T cell repertoires in COVID-19. A word on this clone: One junction end disagrees with the germline gene, perhaps due to a read error.

The data were produced by immunoSEQ multiplex PCR, yet TCRdb's version contains in-frame clones alone and is incomplete. This table holds approximately 140,000 clones, roughly 84% found once. The germline V gene encodes CDR1 SGHAT and CDR2 FQNNGV. CDR3 length: 13 residues. This receptor was identified in a man aged 25 to 40 with COVID-19, enrolled during active disease. Input material: peripheral blood. The chain is built from TRBV11-2 and TRBJ2-1, with D maybe TRBD2 (6 bases). As DNA, the CDR3 is TGTGCCAGCAGCCCCCGACTAGGGGATGAGCAGCTCTTC. This sequence encodes CASSPRLGDEQLF.